This TCR beta chain was obtained from a study of cytomegalovirus exposure and HLA in healthy donors. Turning to this clone: The antigen is unknown.

V was trimmed by 4 bases and J by 0 bases, leaving 14 bases between them. There are 17 residues in the CDR3. Germline CDR1 reads SGHRS; CDR2 reads YFSETQ. Whole-study findings and limits: It was reported that the classifier diagnosed cytomegalovirus status with high specificity and sensitivity in both the original and validation cohorts.

Nominal health characterized the donors when sampled, though unrecorded immune exposures were likely. PCR amplification relied on 60 Vbeta primers (plus 13 Jbeta primers). Clones were sequenced by immunoSEQ multiplex PCR, and TCRdb holds only the in-frame ones, with some missing. The table lists approximately 150,000 clones, approximately 80% of them singletons. The genes are TRBV5-1 and TRBJ2-6; possibly TRBD2 for D (5 bases). Sequencing used PBMCs. This receptor was taken from a woman aged 30 to 39 in good health and CMV-seropositive. In nucleotides, the CDR3 is TGCGCCAGCAGCCCGCGGGCGGCAAACTCTGGGGCCAACGTCCTGACTTTC. Its protein is CASSPRAANSGANVLTF.